This T cell receptor (beta chain) was recovered during a study of T cell repertoires in cytomegalovirus infection. Study summary: CMV infection plus the matching HLA type was flagged by public TCR beta signatures. Study-wide results and limits: HLA-C-restricted, CMV-specific TCR beta clonotypes were dominant ex vivo. Carriers of CMV and the relevant HLA type were discriminated by public TCR beta frequency.

V was cut by 5 bases and J by 9 bases, with 11 bases left in between. The CDR3 spans 12 residues. About this clonotype itself: Its antigen is unknown.

TCRdb reanalysed the reads using MiXCR and keeps one entry per CDR3 protein. There are about 530,000 distinct CDR3 sequences in the sample; around a quarter occur only once, and under 15% lies in the top ten. The clonotype originates from a human donor in good health (CMV status not recorded). Some clones in this sample may be carry-over from other donors' samples. Sequencing was performed on PBMCs. The V and J genes are TRBV12-3 or TRBV12-4 and TRBJ2-1; D may correspond to TRBD1 or TRBD2 (6 bases each). CDR3 protein: CASSKGGREQFF. CDR3 bases: TGTGCCAGCAGTAAGGGGGGTCGTGAGCAGTTCTTC.